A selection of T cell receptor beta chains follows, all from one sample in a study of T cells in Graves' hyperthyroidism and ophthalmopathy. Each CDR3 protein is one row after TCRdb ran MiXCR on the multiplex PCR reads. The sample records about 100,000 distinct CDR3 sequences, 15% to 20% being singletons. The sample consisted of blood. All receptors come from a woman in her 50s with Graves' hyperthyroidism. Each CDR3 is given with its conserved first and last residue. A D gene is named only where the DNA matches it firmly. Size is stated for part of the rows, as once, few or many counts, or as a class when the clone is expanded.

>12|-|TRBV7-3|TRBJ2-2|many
TGTGCCAGCAGCTTAATGGCTGGGGAGCTGTTTTTT
CASSLMAGELFF
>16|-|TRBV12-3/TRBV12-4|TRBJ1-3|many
TGTGCCAGCAGTTCCAGGGCAGGGTGGTCTGGAAACACCATATATTTT
CASSSRAGWSGNTIYF
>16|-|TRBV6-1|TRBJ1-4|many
TGTGCCAGCAGTGAACCGGGAGTTGTAACTAATGAAAAACTGTTTTTT
CASSEPGVVTNEKLFF
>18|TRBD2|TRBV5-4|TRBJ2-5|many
TGTGCCAGCAGTTTTGGCGGGGGACTAGCGGGAGGCTGGGAGACCCAGTACTTC
CASSFGGGLAGGWETQYF
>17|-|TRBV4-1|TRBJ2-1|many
TGCGCCAGCAGCCACCCCCCCCCCAGGGCTGAAGACAATGAGCAGTTCTTC
CASSHPPPRAEDNEQFF
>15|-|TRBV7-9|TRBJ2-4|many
TGTGCCAGCAGCCTGACAGAGGGACACAAAAACATTCAGTACTTC
CASSLTEGHKNIQYF
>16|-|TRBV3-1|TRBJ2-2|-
TGTGCCAGCAGCCATCAACCGGGACACAACACCGGGGAGCTGTTTTTT
CASSHQPGHNTGELFF
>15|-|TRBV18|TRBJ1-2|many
TGTGCCAGCTCACCAAGGGAGGGCCAGGGCTATGGCTACACCTTC
CASSPREGQGYGYTF
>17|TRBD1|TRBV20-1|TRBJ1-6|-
TGCAGTGCTAGCCCCTCCCGGACAGGCCGGGGAAATTCACCCCTCCACTTT
CSASPSRTGRGNSPLHF
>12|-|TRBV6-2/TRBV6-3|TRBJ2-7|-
TGTGCCAGCACCGTCGACCGGTACGAGCAGTACTTC
CASTVDRYEQYF
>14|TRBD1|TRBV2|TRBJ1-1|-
TGTGCCAGTTATAACCGGGACAGGGGCACTGAAGCTTTCTTT
CASYNRDRGTEAFF
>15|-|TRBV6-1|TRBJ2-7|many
TGTGCCAGCATCCGCGGGGACAGCTCGTCCTACGAGCAGTACTTC
CASIRGDSSSYEQYF
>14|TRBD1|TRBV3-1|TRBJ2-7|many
TGTGCCAGCAGCCTCGCCGGGACAGGGACCGAGCAGTACTTC
CASSLAGTGTEQYF
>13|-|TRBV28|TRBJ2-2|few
TGTGCCAGCAAAGGGGGGAACACCGGGGAGCTGTTTTTT
CASKGGNTGELFF
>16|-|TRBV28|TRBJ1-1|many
TGTGCCAGCAGTTCCCCCGTGGGGGGGGAGAACACTGAAGCTTTCTTT
CASSSPVGGENTEAFF
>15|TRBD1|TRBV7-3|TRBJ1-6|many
TGTGCCAGCAGCTCGGGGACAGGGAGGAATTCACCCCTCCACTTT
CASSSGTGRNSPLHF
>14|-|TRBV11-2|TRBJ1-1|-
TGTGCCAGCAGTCCACCTTTGCGGGTCACTGAAGCTTTCTTT
CASSPPLRVTEAFF
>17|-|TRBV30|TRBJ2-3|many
TGTGCCTGGAGTGCCCGACGAGCTAGCGTTTTTCCAGATACGCAGTATTTT
CAWSARRASVFPDTQYF
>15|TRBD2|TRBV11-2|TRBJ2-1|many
TGTGCCAGCAGACCGGGACTACCCCTTTGGAATGAGCAGTTCTTC
CASRPGLPLWNEQFF
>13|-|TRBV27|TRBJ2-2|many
TGTGCCAGCAGTTATCAGTCTGACGGGGAGCTGTTTTTT
CASSYQSDGELFF
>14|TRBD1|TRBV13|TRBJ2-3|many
TGTGCCAGCAGCTTAACGGGACAGCCAGATACGCAGTATTTT
CASSLTGQPDTQYF
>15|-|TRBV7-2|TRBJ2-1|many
TGTGCCAGCAGCTTAGCTGCCGCCTTCTACAATGAGCAGTTCTTC
CASSLAAAFYNEQFF
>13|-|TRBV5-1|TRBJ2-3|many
TGCGCCAGCAGCTTGGTCGCGGTAGATACGCAGTATTTT
CASSLVAVDTQYF
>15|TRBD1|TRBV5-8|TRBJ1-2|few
TGTGCCAGCAGCCCACGGGACAGGGGGCAAGGTGGCTACACCTTC
CASSPRDRGQGGYTF
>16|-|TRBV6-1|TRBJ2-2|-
TGTGCCAGCAACGCTGGAGACAGCGCGAACACCGGGGAGCTGTTTTTT
CASNAGDSANTGELFF
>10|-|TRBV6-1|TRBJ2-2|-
TGTGCCGCCAAAGGCGGGGAGCTGTTTTTT
CAAKGGELFF
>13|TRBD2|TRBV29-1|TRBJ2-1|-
TGCAGCGTTAGCCCCTACGCGGGAGGTGAGCAGTTCTTC
CSVSPYAGGEQFF
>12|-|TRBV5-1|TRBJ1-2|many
TGCGCCAGCAGCTTGGGCATTTATGGCTACACCTTC
CASSLGIYGYTF
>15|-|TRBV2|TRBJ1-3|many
TGTGCCAGCAGTGTAACAGGGCTCTCTGGAAACACCATATATTTT
CASSVTGLSGNTIYF
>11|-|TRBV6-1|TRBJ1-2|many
TGTGCCACCTTAGGGGCCATTGGCTACACCTTC
CATLGAIGYTF
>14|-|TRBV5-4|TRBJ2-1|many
TGTGCCAGCAGGGGGGGCGGGCTAGCGCTCCTAGAGTTCTTC
CASRGGGLALLEFF
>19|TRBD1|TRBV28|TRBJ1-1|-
TGTGCCAGCAGTTTATTACGCCCGGGACAGACAACCATGAACACTGAAGCTTTCTTT
CASSLLRPGQTTMNTEAFF
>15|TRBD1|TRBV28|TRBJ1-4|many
TGTGCCAGCAGGAGAAACAGGGGGCGAGGTGAAAAACTGTTTTTT
CASRRNRGRGEKLFF
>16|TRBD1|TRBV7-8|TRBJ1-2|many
TGTGCCAGCAGCCCCTACTTACAGGGGTGGTCCGACGGCTACACCTTC
CASSPYLQGWSDGYTF
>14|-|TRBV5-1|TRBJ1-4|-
TGCGCCAGCAGCTCGCGTAGTGGTACTCCAAAACTGTTTTTT
CASSSRSGTPKLFF
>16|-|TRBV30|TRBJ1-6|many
TGTGCCTGGAGACTACCGGGACCCACTCTTTCATCACCCCTCCACTTT
CAWRLPGPTLSSPLHF
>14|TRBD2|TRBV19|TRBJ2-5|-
TGTGCCAGTACCAATGGGAGGGGCAGTGAGACCCAGTACTTC
CASTNGRGSETQYF
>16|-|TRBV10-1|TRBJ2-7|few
TGCGCCAGCAGTGAGTCGAGGGGGTCGGCGGTTTACGAGCAGTACTTC
CASSESRGSAVYEQYF
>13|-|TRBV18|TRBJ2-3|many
TGTGCCAGCTTCAATGGGCAAGAAGATACGCAGTATTTT
CASFNGQEDTQYF
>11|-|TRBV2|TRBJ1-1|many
TGTGCCAGCAGTGAAAGTGACGACGCTTTCTTT
CASSESDDAFF
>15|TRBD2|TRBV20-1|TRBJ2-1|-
TGCAGTGCTAGAGGCCCGACTAGCGGGGGAAATGAGCAGTTCTTC
CSARGPTSGGNEQFF
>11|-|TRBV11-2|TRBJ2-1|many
TGTGCCAGCAGCCCTAGCAATGAGCAGTTCTTC
CASSPSNEQFF
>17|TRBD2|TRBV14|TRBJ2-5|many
TGTGCCAGCAGCCGTAAATCGGGACTAGCAGTCCAAGAGACCCAGTACTTC
CASSRKSGLAVQETQYF
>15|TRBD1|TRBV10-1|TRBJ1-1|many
TGCGCCAGCAGTGATTCCGGGACAGGGGTGACTGAAGCTTTCTTT
CASSDSGTGVTEAFF
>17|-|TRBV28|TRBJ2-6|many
TGTGCCAGCAGTAGACAGAGGGCCCACTCTGGGGCCAACGTCCTGACTTTC
CASSRQRAHSGANVLTF
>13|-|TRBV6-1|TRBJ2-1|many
TGTGCCAGCAGCTCCATTAAGTTAAATGAGCAGTTCTTC
CASSSIKLNEQFF
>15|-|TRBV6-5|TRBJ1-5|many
TGTGCCAGCAGTTACGACAGATATAGCAATCAGCCCCAGCATTTT
CASSYDRYSNQPQHF
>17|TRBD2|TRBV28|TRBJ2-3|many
TGTGCCAGCAGTTCACTCACTAGCGAGGAGGTCACAGATACGCAGTATTTT
CASSSLTSEEVTDTQYF
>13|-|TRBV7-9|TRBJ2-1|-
TGTGCCAGCAGCTTAGAAGGGTCAAATGAGCAGTTCTTC
CASSLEGSNEQFF
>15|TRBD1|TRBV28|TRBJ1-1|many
TGTGCCAGCAGGACCGTATACCACAGGGGGACTGAAGCTTTCTTT
CASRTVYHRGTEAFF
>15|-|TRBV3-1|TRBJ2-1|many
TGTGCCAGTAGCCCATTCAGGCAATCGTACAATGAGCAGTTCTTC
CASSPFRQSYNEQFF
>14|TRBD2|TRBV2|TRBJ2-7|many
TGTGCCAGCTGCCAGGGCTCGGGGGGACTGGAGCAGTACTTC
CASCQGSGGLEQYF
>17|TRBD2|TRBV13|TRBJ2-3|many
TGTGCCAGCAGCTTAGGACTAGCGGGAGCTAGCACAGATACGCAGTATTTT
CASSLGLAGASTDTQYF
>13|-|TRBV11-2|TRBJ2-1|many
TGTGCCAGCAGCTTAGAGCTGAACAATGAGCAGTTCTTC
CASSLELNNEQFF
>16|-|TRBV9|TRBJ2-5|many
TGTGCCAGCAGCGACCCGTCCGACTCGGTAGGAGAGACCCAGTACTTC
CASSDPSDSVGETQYF
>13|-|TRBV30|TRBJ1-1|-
TGTGCCTGGAGTGTAGGGTTTGGGACTGAAGCTTTCTTT
CAWSVGFGTEAFF
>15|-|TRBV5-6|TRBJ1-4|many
TGTGCCAGCAGCGGCGGGGTAAAATCTAATGAAAAACTGTTTTTT
CASSGGVKSNEKLFF
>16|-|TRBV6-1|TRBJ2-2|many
TGTGCCAGCAGTGAGGGACATTTGGCGGGCACCGGGGAGCTGTTTTTT
CASSEGHLAGTGELFF
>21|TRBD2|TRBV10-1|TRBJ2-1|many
TGCGCCAGCCCGGGACAGGGATATCTGACTAGCGGGAGGTGGTCCTACAATGAGCAGTTCTTC
CASPGQGYLTSGRWSYNEQFF